This record covers a single T cell receptor beta chain. Its antigen is not identified. Germline lookup yields CDR1 MGHRA and CDR2 YSYEKL. The length of the CDR3 is 16 residues. J gave up 3 bases and V 3 bases, and 10 bases lay outside the gene matches. This sample was included in a study of cytomegalovirus exposure and HLA in healthy donors. At the level of the study: A prior study identified 110 million or so unique TCR beta sequences from 190 million or so T cells. Study-level points and caveats: Donors were assumed by presence/absence analyses to have roughly uniform sequencing depth.

PCR was performed using 60 Vbeta and 13 Jbeta primers. Profiled with immunoSEQ multiplex PCR; TCRdb holds only in-frame clones, not every one. This sample has more than 95,000 clones; around 78% occur once, and the top ten carry approximately 4.3%. The sequenced sample consisted of PBMCs. The sequence was collected from a man between 60 and 75 years old in good health and CMV-seropositive. The chain carries TRBV4-1 and TRBJ1-2; 7 bases line up with TRBD1. This CDR3 reads CASSHPWDSTDYGYTF. As DNA, the CDR3 is TGCGCCAGCAGCCACCCTTGGGACAGTACAGACTATGGCTACACCTTC.